The sequence of this TCR beta chain was determined in a study of PD-1 blockade in classical Hodgkin lymphoma. Study as a whole: Patients were given intravenous nivolumab, 3 mg/kg, every 2 weeks.

Deletions cut 1 base from V and 4 bases from J, with 13 bases between. The V gene's germline CDR1 is MNHNS and CDR2 SASEGT. The CDR3 is 15 residues long. The sample's time point: cycle 4 day 1 (C4D1), after 5 to 7 weeks of nivolumab. In every patient, relapse followed autologous stem cell transplantation, while exposure to brentuximab vedotin differed. Overall study results and limits: Repertoires differed for reasons still undefined, possibly disease activity or prior therapy. Compared with baseline, CD4+ but not CD8+ TCR diversity had risen significantly by C4D1. Relapsed/refractory patients reportedly had lower baseline diversity than newly diagnosed patients.

Clones were sequenced by immunoSEQ multiplex PCR, and TCRdb holds only the in-frame ones, with some missing. The data hold tens of thousands of clones, with about three quarters observed a single time. Turning to this clone: As yet, its antigen is unknown.

This sequence was found in a human donor with classical Hodgkin lymphoma. Sequences were derived from peripheral blood mononuclear cells (PBMCs), sampled before the fourth cycle of nivolumab. The chain is built from TRBV6-1 and TRBJ1-1, with no clear D. The CDR3 nucleotides are TGTGCCAGCAGTGAAGGGCAAGGGTATGGCACTGAAGCTTTCTTT. Amino acid sequence: CASSEGQGYGTEAFF.